This note documents a single T cell receptor beta chain sequence. The data belong to a study of blood T cell repertoires in COVID-19. At the level of the study: Some COVID-19 samples were acute and others convalescent; all came from the United States, Italy and Spain. The analysed material was cDNA or gDNA that came from T cells, B-cell-depleted T cells, or PBMCs.

While infection was still active, Seattle patients were enrolled and then followed longitudinally. Profiling relied on immunoSEQ multiplex PCR, and the TCRdb table lists in-frame clones only, not all of them. The sample holds hundreds of thousands of clones, approximately 90% seen once. Trimming cost V 5 bases and J 5 bases; bases outside gene matches: 2. This CDR3 region has 13 residues. Germline assignment: CDR1 LNHDA and CDR2 SQIVND (reference sequence). The clonotype comes from a woman aged 25 to 39 with COVID-19, enrolled during active disease. V is TRBV19 and J is TRBJ1-1; TRBD1 matches at 10 bases. What was sequenced was peripheral blood. The CDR3 reads CASSEGQGTEAFF. The CDR3 DNA reads TGTGCCAGTAGTGAGGGACAGGGGACTGAAGCTTTCTTT.